This TCR beta chain emerged from a study of metastatic and nonmetastatic thyroid tumors. As for the study in general: Both malignant and benign thyroid patients supplied peripheral blood and tumor or nodule tissue samples, across which the repertoires of these patients were then compared.

From the PCR reads, TCRdb re-called clones with MiXCR. The profile shows more than 65,000 clones, approximately 14% of them singletons. Ahead of thyroid surgery, no patient had received treatment of any kind. General observations from the study: The study reportedly found significantly higher TCR beta diversity in malignant thyroid tumors than benign nodules, in blood and tumor.

The CDR3 is 13 residues long. Germline CDR1 is MDHEN and CDR2 is SYDVKM. V lost 6 bases and J 5 bases, leaving 13 bases between the germline ends. Many counts were recorded for this clone. The antigen remains unidentified. The gene calls are TRBV28 and TRBJ2-5; the D is unclear. This sequence originates from a male donor with papillary thyroid cancer or a benign thyroid nodule (not recorded which). Some clones in this sample may be carry-over from other donors' samples. Sequenced: blood. CDR3 in amino acids: CASRAGDPETQYF. The CDR3, as DNA: TGTGCCAGCAGGGCAGGCGACCCGGAGACCCAGTACTTC.